This T cell receptor (beta chain) was recorded in a study of blood T cell repertoires in COVID-19. Study overall: The United States, Italy and Spain supplied acute and convalescent COVID-19 samples. PBMCs, B-cell-depleted T cells, or T cells provided the cDNA or gDNA that made up the material.

As processed by the authors: Using reference gene primer amplification, nucleated cell counts were estimated. Method: immunoSEQ multiplex PCR; TCRdb's copy keeps in-frame clones and lacks some. The V and J calls and clone size are taken from that table; D and trimming were inferred from the DNA. Of roughly 150,000 clones in the sample, about four fifths were seen once. Germline assignment: CDR1 SGHDT and CDR2 YYEEEE. Trimming cost V 4 bases and J 4 bases; bases outside gene matches: 12. This CDR3 is 16 amino acids long. This TCR was sampled from a man aged 55 to 70 with acute or convalescent COVID-19. The source material was peripheral blood. The rearrangement links TRBV5-6 to TRBJ1-2; 8 bases are shared with TRBD1. CDR3 sequence reads: CASSAGQVRGIYGYTF. CDR3 nucleotides: TGTGCCAGCAGCGCGGGACAGGTGAGGGGAATCTATGGCTACACCTTC.